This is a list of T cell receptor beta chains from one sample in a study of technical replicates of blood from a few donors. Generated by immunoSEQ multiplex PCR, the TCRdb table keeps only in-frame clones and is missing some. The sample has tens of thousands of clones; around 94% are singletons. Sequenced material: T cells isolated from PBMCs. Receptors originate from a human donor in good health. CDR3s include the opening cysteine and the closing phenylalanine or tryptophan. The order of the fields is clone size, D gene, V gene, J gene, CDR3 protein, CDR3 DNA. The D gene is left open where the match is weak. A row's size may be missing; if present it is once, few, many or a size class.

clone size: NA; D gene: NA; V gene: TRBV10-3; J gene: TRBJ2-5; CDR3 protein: CAARRGAGDRETQYF; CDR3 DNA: TGTGCCGCCCGAAGGGGGGCGGGGGATCGAGAGACCCAGTACTTC
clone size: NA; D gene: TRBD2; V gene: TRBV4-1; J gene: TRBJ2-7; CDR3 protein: CASSQAGRAGGNIYEQYF; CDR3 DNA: TGCGCCAGCAGCCAAGCGGGGAGGGCGGGGGGAAATATCTACGAGCAGTACTTC
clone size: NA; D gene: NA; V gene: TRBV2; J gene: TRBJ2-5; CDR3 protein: CASSDWDWRSKETQYF; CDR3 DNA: TGTGCCAGCAGTGATTGGGACTGGCGCTCGAAAGAGACCCAGTACTTC
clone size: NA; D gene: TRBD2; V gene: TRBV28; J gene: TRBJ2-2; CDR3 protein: CASSLEIAGGNTGELFF; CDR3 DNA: TGTGCCAGCAGTTTAGAAATAGCGGGGGGGAACACCGGGGAGCTGTTTTTT
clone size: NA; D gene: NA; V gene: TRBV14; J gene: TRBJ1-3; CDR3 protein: CASSQGEGTGNTIYF; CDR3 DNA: TGTGCCAGCAGCCAAGGAGAGGGAACTGGAAACACCATATATTTT
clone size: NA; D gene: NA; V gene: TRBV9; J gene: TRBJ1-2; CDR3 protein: CASSPVGGTGYTF; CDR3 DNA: TGTGCCAGCAGTCCCGTTGGGGGGACTGGCTACACCTTC
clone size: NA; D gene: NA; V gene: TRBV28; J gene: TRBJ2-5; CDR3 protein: CASLIDPGTQYF; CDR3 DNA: TGTGCCAGCCTAATAGACCCGGGGACCCAGTACTTC
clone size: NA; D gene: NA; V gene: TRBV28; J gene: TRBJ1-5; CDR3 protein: CASSLYYGSNQPQHF; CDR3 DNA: TGTGCCAGCAGTTTATACTATGGGTCGAATCAGCCCCAGCATTTT
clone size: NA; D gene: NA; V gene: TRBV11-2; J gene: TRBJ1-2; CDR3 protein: CASSLSNRAVFNYGYTF; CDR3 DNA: TGTGCCAGCAGCTTAAGTAACCGCGCTGTATTTAACTATGGCTACACCTTC
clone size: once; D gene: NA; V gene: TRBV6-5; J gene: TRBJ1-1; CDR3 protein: CASSASMNTEAFF; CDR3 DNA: TGTGCCAGCAGTGCGTCCATGAACACTGAAGCTTTCTTT
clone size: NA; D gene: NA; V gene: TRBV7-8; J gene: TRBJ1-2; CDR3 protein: CASSLAGGGDGYTF; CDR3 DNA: TGTGCCAGCAGCTTAGCGGGAGGGGGTGACGGCTACACCTTC
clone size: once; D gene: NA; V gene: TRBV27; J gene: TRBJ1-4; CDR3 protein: CATSTVATNEKLFF; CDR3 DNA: TGTGCCACCTCAACAGTCGCAACTAATGAAAAACTGTTTTTT